This TCR beta chain derives from a study of blood T cells in healthy people across ages. About the research overall: Through template switching, about one barcoded beta molecule was captured per two T cells, as measured in model experiments.

Remarks on this clonotype: The antigen is undetermined.

The V gene end was trimmed by 6 bases and the J gene end by 6 bases; junction bases not matched to a gene: 9. The CDR3 runs to 16 residues. The germline V gene encodes CDR1 LGHNA and CDR2 YNFKEQ. Using a J-beta primer mix together with a sample-barcoded 5' primer, a second PCR was run for about 6 to 12 cycles. TCRdb reprocessed the 5' RACE reads via MiXCR and lists one record per CDR3 protein. The table lists fewer than 800,000 distinct CDR3 sequences, around half of them singletons, with 30% to 40% in the top ten. General study points: CMV status of donors was unknown, possibly confounding expanded clonotype changes.

Caucasian, healthy and from Russia, the donors were aged between about 6 and 90. The J gene is TRBJ2-1, the V gene TRBV4-2; 12 bases agree with TRBD2. This TCR was sampled from an older woman in good health. The source material was blood. CDR3 sequence reads: CASSPILTSGGNEQFF. In DNA form, the CDR3 reads TGTGCCAGCAGTCCAATCTTGACTAGCGGGGGCAATGAGCAGTTCTTC.